These T cell receptor beta chains were read from a single sample in a study of blood T cells in healthy people across ages. TCRdb re-analysed the 5' RACE reads in MiXCR, keeping a single row per CDR3 protein. The sample has 550,000 to 800,000 distinct CDR3 sequences, roughly 21% seen once. Sequenced sample: blood. These receptor sequences come from a man between 65 and 85 years old in good health. Each CDR3 is given with its conserved first and last residue. A D gene is named only where the DNA matches it firmly. Size is stated for part of the rows, as once, few or many counts, or as a class when the clone is expanded.

J	D	size	V	CDR3	DNA
TRBJ2-5	TRBD1	few	TRBV5-1	CASSWATGEETQYF	TGCGCCAGCAGCTGGGCGACAGGGGAAGAGACCCAGTACTTC
TRBJ2-7	TRBD2	few	TRBV5-1	CASSLDQLAGGAYEQYF	TGCGCCAGCAGCTTAGATCAACTAGCGGGAGGCGCCTACGAGCAGTACTTC
TRBJ2-7	.	.	TRBV6-5	CASRRQPGQSYEQYF	TGTGCCAGCAGAAGACAACCGGGACAAAGCTACGAGCAGTACTTC
TRBJ2-5	TRBD1	.	TRBV2	CASTGTGGKETQYF	TGTGCCAGCACTGGGACAGGGGGCAAAGAGACCCAGTACTTC
TRBJ2-1	.	many	TRBV12-3/TRBV12-4	CASSPSGVYNEQFF	TGTGCCAGCAGTCCTAGTGGCGTATACAATGAGCAGTTCTTC
TRBJ2-5	TRBD2	.	TRBV20-1	CSARADGGRTQYF	TGCAGTGCTAGAGCAGACGGCGGGAGGACCCAGTACTTC
TRBJ1-6	.	many	TRBV7-2	CASSQGQSSSYNSPLHF	TGTGCCAGCAGCCAAGGACAGTCGAGCTCCTATAATTCACCCCTCCACTTT
TRBJ2-7	.	few	TRBV12-3/TRBV12-4	CASSPGASGYYEQYF	TGTGCCAGCAGCCCGGGGGCTAGCGGATACTACGAGCAGTACTTC
TRBJ2-5	.	few	TRBV2	CASSVYRDNQETQYF	TGTGCCAGCAGTGTTTACAGGGATAACCAAGAGACCCAGTACTTC
TRBJ2-1	.	.	TRBV20-1	CSARERGLQFF	TGCAGTGCTAGAGAGCGAGGTCTGCAGTTCTTC
TRBJ2-5	TRBD1	.	TRBV28	CASSSGQRAQETQYF	TGTGCCAGCAGTTCGGGACAGAGAGCCCAAGAGACCCAGTACTTC
TRBJ2-5	.	.	TRBV7-2	CASSRSIGTQETQYF	TGTGCCAGCAGCCGTAGTATAGGGACGCAAGAGACCCAGTACTTC
TRBJ1-2	.	.	TRBV20-1	CSARYLGEGYTF	TGCAGTGCTAGATACTTAGGAGAAGGCTACACCTTC
TRBJ2-1	TRBD2	.	TRBV9	CASSVAASGTYNEQFF	TGTGCCAGCAGCGTAGCGGCTAGCGGTACCTACAATGAGCAGTTCTTC
TRBJ1-6	.	.	TRBV9	CASSVEGSNSPLHF	TGTGCCAGCAGCGTGGAGGGGTCTAATTCACCCCTCCACTTT
TRBJ2-7	TRBD1	few	TRBV15	CATSRDLGTGSYEQYF	TGTGCCACCAGCAGAGATCTCGGGACAGGGAGCTACGAGCAGTACTTC
TRBJ2-5	.	.	TRBV12-5	CASGLFTARRETQYF	TGTGCTAGTGGTCTGTTTACGGCGCGGAGGGAGACCCAGTACTTC
TRBJ2-7	TRBD2	.	TRBV28	CASSKPGTSSYEQYF	TGTGCCAGCAGTAAACCCGGGACTAGCTCCTACGAGCAGTACTTC
TRBJ2-3	TRBD2	.	TRBV20-1	CSASPTASRGGTDTQYF	TGCAGTGCTAGCCCCACGGCATCCCGGGGGGGTACAGATACGCAGTATTTT
TRBJ1-2	TRBD1	.	TRBV7-2	CASSSRDRAKGYTF	TGTGCCAGCAGCTCCCGGGACAGGGCGAAAGGCTACACCTTC
TRBJ2-1	TRBD2	few	TRBV2	CASRLAGDSYNEQFF	TGTGCCAGCAGGCTAGCGGGAGACTCCTACAATGAGCAGTTCTTC
TRBJ2-2	.	few	TRBV12-3/TRBV12-4	CASSFSRGLGELFF	TGTGCCAGCAGTTTTTCTCGGGGGCTCGGGGAGCTGTTTTTT
TRBJ1-2	.	.	TRBV7-9	CASSLMDYGYTF	TGTGCCAGCAGCTTAATGGACTATGGCTACACCTTC
TRBJ2-7	TRBD1	.	TRBV9	CASSVSTGQAYEQYF	TGTGCCAGCAGCGTATCGACCGGACAGGCCTACGAGCAGTACTTC
TRBJ2-7	TRBD2	few	TRBV20-1	CSAPLGGRNEQYF	TGCAGTGCGCCCTTAGGCGGGAGAAACGAGCAGTACTTC
TRBJ2-3	.	.	TRBV15	CATSRDGGKRTDTQYF	TGTGCCACCAGCAGAGATGGGGGGAAACGCACAGATACGCAGTATTTT
TRBJ2-1	.	.	TRBV4-1	CASSYPPRATYNEQFF	TGCGCCAGCAGCTATCCCCCGCGGGCTACCTACAATGAGCAGTTCTTC
TRBJ1-3	.	.	TRBV6-5	CASRIDSSGNTIYF	TGTGCCAGCAGAATAGACAGCTCTGGAAACACCATATATTTT